This T cell receptor (beta chain) was sequenced during a study of lymphopenia after photon versus proton radiotherapy. Overall study findings and caveats: Photon-treated patients lost naive T cells and TCR diversity; proton-treated stayed stable. Only patients who died were analyzed for survival; proton advantage is unproven. After the lymphocyte nadir, photon-treated repertoires showed oligoclonal expansion, especially of CD8+ Temra cells. Post-nadir TCR diversity decline inversely tracked overall survival among those who died.

Of note for this clone: Its specificity is not known.

Germline CDR1 and CDR2: LNHDA and SQIVND (reference sequence). The CDR3 has 14 residues. Deletions cut 3 bases from V and 3 bases from J, with 12 bases between. Data came from immunoSEQ multiplex PCR; TCRdb stores just in-frame clones and leaves some out. The data hold just over 30,000 clones, with about 94% observed a single time. The material sequenced was peripheral blood, taken from a patient treated with photon-based radiotherapy. The V call is TRBV19, the J call TRBJ2-7, with D possibly TRBD1 on 6 matching bases. The source of this sequence is a woman between 45 and 60 years old with cholangiocarcinoma. The CDR3 spells CASSIETGNYEQYF. In DNA form, the CDR3 reads TGTGCCAGTAGTATCGAGACAGGCAACTACGAGCAGTACTTC.